This entry lists 25 T cell receptor beta chains sequenced from one sample in a study of human T cells and chemical hapten exposure. TCRdb used MiXCR to reprocess the RACE reads, holding one entry per CDR3 protein. The sample carries about 82,000 distinct CDR3 sequences, about 6.3% recorded once. Indicated time point: patch test 2, 6 weeks after DPC sensitization. Treatment defined: therapeutic diphenylcyclopropenone sensitization with weekly scalp DPC. The sequences come from whole blood, collected in connection with sensitization to the hapten diphenylcyclopropenone (DPC). The source of these receptors is a woman in her 30s with alopecia areata. Some clones in this sample may be carry-over from other donors' samples.

This clonotype was found many times. The rearrangement uses TRBV9 and TRBJ2-3, with 13 positions matching TRBD2. V gave up 5 bases and J gave up 10 bases; unmatched junction bases: 13. Germline CDR1 reads SGDLS; CDR2 reads YYNGEE. This CDR3 has 16 amino acids. The CDR3 spells CASSPPGTSGEAAQYF. The DNA for the CDR3 is TGTGCCAGCAGTCCCCCCGGGACTAGCGGGGAGGCGGCGCAGTATTTT. The variable domain in full, with the rest retrieved from reference TRBV9 and TRBJ2-3, is DSGVTQTPKHLITATGQRVTLRCSPRSGDLSVYWYQQSLDQGLQFLIQYYNGEERAKGNILERFSAQQFPDLHSELNLSSLELGDSALYFCASSPPGTSGEAAQYFGPGTRLTVL.

This clonotype was counted a few times. V and J are TRBV6-5 and TRBJ2-5; a possible D gene is TRBD1 (6 bases). Trimming stripped 6 bases from V and 5 bases from J, with 22 bases between. Germline CDR1 and CDR2: MNHEY and SVGAGI. The CDR3 is 16 amino acids. CDR3 region: CASRGKQQGSRETQYF. CDR3 nucleotide sequence: TGTGCCAGCAGGGGGAAACAACAGGGTTCTCGGGAGACCCAGTACTTC.

This clonotype was counted at least ten times. This rearrangement joins TRBV20-1 to TRBJ2-1, with D perhaps matching TRBD2 (7 bases). Per germline, CDR1 DFQATT and CDR2 SNEGSKA (reference sequence). The CDR3 is made up of 14 amino acids. V gave up 3 bases and J gave up 2 bases, with 11 bases separating them. CDR3 loop: CSARGGGPYNEQFF. The CDR3 region has the DNA TGCAGTGCTAGGGGGGGGGGCCCCTACAATGAGCAGTTCTTC.

The chain uses TRBV18 and TRBJ1-5; D may be TRBD1 (6 bases). This CDR3 contains 15 residues. Germline V gene lookup returns CDR1 KGHSH and CDR2 LQKENI. V lost 0 bases to trimming and J lost 7 bases, with 13 bases between them. The DNA for the CDR3 is TGTGCCAGCTCACCACCGTCAGGGGTGGGGCAGCCCCAGCATTTT. Translating gives CASSPPSGVGQPQHF.

This clonotype was picked up many times. The chain carries TRBV5-8 and TRBJ2-3; the match to TRBD2 covers 9 bases. Losses at the gene ends were 4 bases for V and 6 bases for J; bases not matched to a gene: 9. Looked up from germline, CDR1 is SGHTS and CDR2 is YDEGEE. This CDR3 has 15 residues. CDR3 region: CASSHPAGGMDTQYF. CDR3 in DNA: TGTGCCAGCAGCCATCCCGCGGGGGGGATGGATACGCAGTATTTT.

The J gene is TRBJ1-4, the V gene TRBV7-2; D not resolved. CDR3 length: 14 residues. Between the trimmed V and J ends, which lost 5 bases and 4 bases, there was a span of 11 bases. CDR1 is SGHTA, CDR2 FQGNSA, per germline. CDR3 DNA sequence: TGTGCCAGCAGCCCCACCATCCTTAATGAAAAACTGTTTTTT. Residues: CASSPTILNEKLFF.

Points on this clonotype: Relative to the germline gene, one junction end is altered; a read error may explain this. Here the CDR3 DNA reads TGCAGTGCTACGGAGGGAACACCTTCCAATTCACCCCTCAACTTT. Translating it yields CSATEGTPSNSPLNF. The rearrangement joins TRBV20-1 to TRBJ1-6; D not resolved. Germline-derived CDR1 and CDR2 are DFQATT and SNEGSKA (reference sequence). CDR3 length equals 15 residues.

J is TRBJ1-1 and V is TRBV7-2; D not resolved. This CDR3 has 13 amino acids. CDR1 SGHTA and CDR2 FQGNSA come from the germline V gene. The ends were cut back, 3 bases at V and 0 bases at J, with 5 bases in the middle. CDR3 residues: CASSFVLNTEAFF. CDR3 in DNA: TGTGCCAGCAGCTTTGTGCTGAACACTGAAGCTTTCTTT.

The sample holds many counts of this clonotype. The chain employs TRBV10-3 and TRBJ2-6; no clear D. V lost 4 bases and J lost 1, with 2 bases in between. CDR1 and CDR2 from the germline V gene are ENHRY and SYGVKD. The CDR3 consists of 13 residues. The CDR3 reads CAISVSGANVLTF. CDR3 DNA sequence: TGTGCCATCAGTGTTTCTGGGGCCAACGTCCTGACTTTC.

This clonotype showed up many times. Here the CDR3 DNA reads TGTGCCTGGAGAGGGGAGGGAGGATCTGAAGCTTTCTTT. Translation: CAWRGEGGSEAFF. J is TRBJ1-1 and V is TRBV30, with D perhaps matching TRBD1 (5 bases). The CDR3 covers 13 residues. CDR1 and CDR2 (germline): GTSNPN, SVGIG (reference sequence). V lost 3 bases to trimming and J lost 6 bases, with 14 bases between them.

The rearrangement uses TRBV5-1 and TRBJ1-1; the D gene is possibly TRBD1 (6 bases). Trimming took off 0 bases at V and 0 bases at J, with 9 bases between the two ends. This CDR3 comprises 15 residues. Germline V CDR1 and CDR2: SGHRS, YFSETQ. The CDR3 DNA sequence: TGCGCCAGCAGCTTGGTTTCAGGGGTGAACACTGAAGCTTTCTTT. This translates into CASSLVSGVNTEAFF.

Many counts were recorded for this clonotype. The J gene is TRBJ2-2, the V gene TRBV5-1, with TRBD1 identical over 7 bases. The CDR3 covers 15 residues. CDR1 SGHRS and CDR2 YFSETQ come from the germline V gene. Germline trimming cut 3 bases from V and 5 bases from J; bases unmatched to any gene: 7. The CDR3: CASSYNRGSTGELFF. CDR3 bases: TGCGCCAGCAGCTATAACAGGGGAAGTACCGGGGAGCTGTTTTTT.

The gene calls are TRBV6-4 and TRBJ2-3; D is undetermined. Germline V CDR1 and CDR2: MRHNA, SNTAGT. The ends were cut back, 3 bases at V and 1 base at J, with 14 bases in the middle. There are 16 residues in the CDR3. The CDR3: CASSEAFAGGTDTQYF. CDR3 coding DNA: TGTGCCAGCAGTGAAGCGTTTGCCGGAGGCACAGATACGCAGTATTTT.

The rearrangement uses TRBV30 and TRBJ2-5, with a possible D match to TRBD2 (6 bases). The CDR3 is 14 amino acids. Germline CDR1 and CDR2: GTSNPN and SVGIG (reference sequence). Trimming removed 0 bases at V and 8 bases at J, with 16 bases between. Here the CDR3 reads CAWSVQGTGVTQYF. In DNA form, the CDR3 reads TGTGCCTGGAGTGTGCAAGGAACGGGGGTAACCCAGTACTTC.

This clonotype was recorded a few times. The V call is TRBV18, the J call TRBJ1-6; D is ambiguous. This CDR3 is built from 16 residues. Germline V gene data show CDR1 as KGHSH and CDR2 as LQKENI. With 1 base removed from V and 0 bases from J, the gap between germline ends came to 7 bases. For the CDR3, the DNA is TGTGCCAGCTCACCACGGGGAGGCTCCTATAATTCACCCCTCCACTTT. Its translation: CASSPRGGSYNSPLHF.

This clonotype came up a few times. V and J are TRBV11-2 and TRBJ2-7; a possible D gene is TRBD2 (6 bases). The germline CDR1 and CDR2 sequences are SGHAT and FQNNGV. The CDR3 loop spans 18 amino acids. V was shortened by 4 bases and J by 3 bases, with 25 bases between the two germline ends. The CDR3 is CASSYRGRGARPYYEQYF. The CDR3 nucleotides read TGTGCCAGCAGCTACCGTGGTCGCGGGGCCCGACCCTACTACGAGCAGTACTTC.

The chain employs TRBV2 and TRBJ1-5, with TRBD1 as a possible D gene (5 bases). The germline V gene has CDR1 SNHLY and CDR2 FYNNEI. Trimming removed 6 bases at V and 4 bases at J, with 16 bases between. This CDR3 region has 15 residues. The CDR3 DNA is TGTGCCAGCAGAGCGGGACGGAACAATAATCAGCCCCAGCATTTT. This gives the protein CASRAGRNNNQPQHF.

With respect to this clonotype: This may come from a read error, since a much larger clone is one base off. The rearrangement links TRBV6-1 to TRBJ1-5; D uncertain. CDR3 length: 13 residues. Germline V CDR1 and CDR2: MNHNS, SASEGT. V lost 1 base, J lost 6 bases, and 7 bases lay in between. CDR3 bases: TGTGCCAGCAGTGAAGACGGTGGTCAGCCCCAGCATTTT. Its translation is CASSEDGGQPQHF.

This chain uses TRBV12-3 or TRBV12-4 with TRBJ2-1; no firm D call. This CDR3 contains 17 residues. V was trimmed by 4 bases and J by 10 bases, leaving 26 bases between them. For the CDR3, the DNA is TGTGCCAGCAGTTCATACAGCCCGCGTGGCTGGCATCAGGAGCAGTTCTTC. This translates into CASSSYSPRGWHQEQFF.

This clonotype has ten or more counts. The J gene is TRBJ1-5, the V gene TRBV6-2 or TRBV6-3, with a weak D call TRBD1 (6 bases). The V end lost 9 bases, the J end lost 2 bases, and 14 bases lay between the germline ends. Germline V gene data show CDR1 as MNHEY and CDR2 as SVGEGT. The CDR3 consists of 14 residues. This CDR3 reads CASLQGIGNQPQHF. The CDR3 nucleotides are TGTGCCAGTTTACAGGGTATTGGCAATCAGCCCCAGCATTTT.

This clonotype has ten or more counts. V usage is TRBV20-1 and J usage is TRBJ1-2, with D uncertain. V shed 1 base and J shed 2 bases, with 8 bases lying between them. The CDR3 extends over 13 amino acids. Germline V lookup: CDR1 DFQATT, CDR2 SNEGSKA (reference sequence). CDR3 residues: CSARVTQNYGYTF. CDR3 DNA: TGCAGTGCTAGAGTGACGCAGAACTATGGCTACACCTTC.

The chain combines TRBV5-4 with TRBJ2-3, with TRBD2 matching 9 bases. V shed 4 bases, J shed 2 bases, and the junction held 11 bases outside the gene matches. Germline values: CDR1 SGHNT, CDR2 YYREEE (reference sequence). The CDR3 is 17 amino acids. The chain's CDR3 is CASSQMERGADTDTQYF. Here the CDR3 DNA reads TGTGCCAGCAGCCAGATGGAGCGGGGGGCCGACACAGATACGCAGTATTTT.

There are a few counts of this clonotype. V usage is TRBV12-3 or TRBV12-4 and J usage is TRBJ2-2; D unclear. The CDR3 covers 16 residues. V was pared by 5 bases and J by 3 bases, with 16 bases between. For the CDR3, the DNA is TGTGCCAGCAGTCCGCCGTTTATAGCAGACACCGGGGAGCTGTTTTTT. It codes for CASSPPFIADTGELFF.

This clonotype has just a few counts. J is TRBJ1-2 and V is TRBV29-1; TRBD1 aligns across 7 bases. The ends lost 4 bases at V and 3 bases at J; junction bases unmatched: 5. Germline CDR1 is SQVTM and CDR2 is ANQGSEA. CDR3 length equals 13 residues. CDR3 region: CSVGTGTDYGYTF. The CDR3 DNA reads TGCAGCGTTGGGACCGGGACAGACTATGGCTACACCTTC.

This clonotype was recorded at least ten times. This chain links TRBV29-1 with TRBJ2-3; 7 nucleotides line up with TRBD2. The CDR3 has 14 residues. The V gene end was trimmed by 3 bases and the J gene end by 5 bases; junction bases not matched to a gene: 8. Germline loops: CDR1 SQVTM, CDR2 ANQGSEA. Here the CDR3 DNA reads TGCAGCGTTGACTCGGCTAGCGGCGGAGATACGCAGTATTTT. It translates to CSVDSASGGDTQYF.